Listed below are T cell receptor beta chains from one sample, sequenced in a study of early T cells in non-severe SARS-CoV-2 infection. MiXCR was run by TCRdb on the 5' RACE reads, yielding one entry per CDR3 protein. The sample carries about 56,000 distinct CDR3 sequences, around 16% recorded once. This sample comprised whole blood, obtained at baseline. The receptors here all came from an adult who was a healthcare worker with PCR-confirmed SARS-CoV-2 infection or an uninfected control (not recorded which). CDR3s include the opening cysteine and the closing phenylalanine or tryptophan. D genes are given only for firm matches. The size field is filled for only some rows; it gives once, few, many or a size class.

TRBV5-1	few	TRBJ1-1	-	TGCGCCAGCAGCTTGTCCCCCTCCGATGAAGCTTTCTTT	CASSLSPSDEAFF
TRBV6-5	many	TRBJ2-7	-	TGTGCCAGCAGTGGGGTGTCCTACGAGCAGTACTTC	CASSGVSYEQYF
TRBV10-3	few	TRBJ1-4	TRBD1	TGTGCCATCAGGAGAAACCGGGACAGGAACAACTCCCGCAAATCTAATGAAAAACTGTTTTTT	CAIRRNRDRNNSRKSNEKLFF
TRBV19	few	TRBJ2-3	TRBD2	TGTGCCAGTAGTGCGACGGGGGGGTCTAGCACAGATACGCAGTATTTT	CASSATGGSSTDTQYF
TRBV9	-	TRBJ2-1	TRBD1	TGTGCCAGCAGCGTAGGATGGGGGAGCGGACAGGTGAACAATGAGCAGTTCTTC	CASSVGWGSGQVNNEQFF
TRBV29-1	few	TRBJ2-1	-	TGCAGCGTCAGTTTCTACAATGAGCAGTTCTTC	CSVSFYNEQFF
TRBV29-1	-	TRBJ1-1	TRBD1	TGCAGCGGCCGGACAGGGGTCGCTGAAGCTTTCTTT	CSGRTGVAEAFF
TRBV6-2/TRBV6-3	few	TRBJ2-4	-	TGTGCCAGCAGTTGGTCAGGCGTGGGCATTCAGTACTTC	CASSWSGVGIQYF
TRBV20-1	-	TRBJ2-1	TRBD2	TGCAGTGCGACCGGACCCCTTGCGGGAGCGGACAATGAGCAGTTCTTC	CSATGPLAGADNEQFF
TRBV12-3/TRBV12-4	few	TRBJ1-2	-	TGTGCCAGCAGGCCTATGGGGGCCTATGGCTACACCTTC	CASRPMGAYGYTF
TRBV5-6	few	TRBJ1-1	-	TGTGCCAGCAGCGGGGGGTTTTCCATGAACACTGAAGCTTTCTTT	CASSGGFSMNTEAFF
TRBV5-1	few	TRBJ1-3	-	TGCGCCAGCAGCAACTCGGACATTAGAGGAAACACCATATATTTT	CASSNSDIRGNTIYF
TRBV4-2	-	TRBJ1-6	-	TGTGCCAGCAGCCAAGGGGACTCGGAAAATTCACCCCTCCACTTT	CASSQGDSENSPLHF
TRBV29-1	-	TRBJ2-3	-	TGCAGCGTTTTTCTGGGAACTAACACAGATACGCAGTATTTT	CSVFLGTNTDTQYF
TRBV29-1	few	TRBJ1-1	-	TGCAGCGCCCAAGTAGGGGCGCGGACTGAAGCTTTCTTT	CSAQVGARTEAFF
TRBV10-3	-	TRBJ1-5	-	TGTGCCATCAGCCGGGACCCACAAGGGCAGCCCCAGCATTTT	CAISRDPQGQPQHF
TRBV12-3/TRBV12-4	few	TRBJ2-4	-	TGTGCCAGCAGCTACGCTAATGACCCGAAAAACATTCAGTACTTC	CASSYANDPKNIQYF